Included here is one T cell receptor (beta chain) sequence, with context. Antigen: not known. V lost 0 bases to trimming and J lost 2 bases, with 10 bases between them. This CDR3 comprises 16 residues. Germline V gives CDR1 MNHEY, CDR2 SVGAGI. The donors were in the approximately 120-subject validation cohort; that cohort was separate from the 666-subject first cohort. These data are taken from a study of cytomegalovirus exposure and HLA in healthy donors. Profiling relied on immunoSEQ multiplex PCR, and the TCRdb table lists in-frame clones only, not all of them. The sample lists about 160,000 clones; roughly 96% were seen once. Study-level results: Listed as cytomegalovirus-associated were over 150 TCR beta chains. Most sequenced TCRs were rare (though some public TCRs occurred in many donors).

The source of this sequence is a woman under 30 in good health and CMV-seronegative. Sequenced sample: PBMCs. V and J are TRBV6-5 and TRBJ1-4; no reliable D call. DNA for the CDR3: TGTGCCAGCAGTTACTCGAACCGAGGGACTAATGAAAAACTGTTTTTT. It encodes CASSYSNRGTNEKLFF.